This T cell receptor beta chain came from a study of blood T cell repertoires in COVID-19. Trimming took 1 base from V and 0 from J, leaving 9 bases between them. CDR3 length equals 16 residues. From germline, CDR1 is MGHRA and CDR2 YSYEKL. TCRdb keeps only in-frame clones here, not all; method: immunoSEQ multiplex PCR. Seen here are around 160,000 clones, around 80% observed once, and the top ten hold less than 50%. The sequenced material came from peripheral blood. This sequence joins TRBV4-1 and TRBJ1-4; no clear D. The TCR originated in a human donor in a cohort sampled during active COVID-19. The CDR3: CASSQGVRSTNEKLFF. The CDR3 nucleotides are TGCGCCAGCAGCCAAGGTGTCCGGTCAACTAATGAAAAACTGTTTTTT.